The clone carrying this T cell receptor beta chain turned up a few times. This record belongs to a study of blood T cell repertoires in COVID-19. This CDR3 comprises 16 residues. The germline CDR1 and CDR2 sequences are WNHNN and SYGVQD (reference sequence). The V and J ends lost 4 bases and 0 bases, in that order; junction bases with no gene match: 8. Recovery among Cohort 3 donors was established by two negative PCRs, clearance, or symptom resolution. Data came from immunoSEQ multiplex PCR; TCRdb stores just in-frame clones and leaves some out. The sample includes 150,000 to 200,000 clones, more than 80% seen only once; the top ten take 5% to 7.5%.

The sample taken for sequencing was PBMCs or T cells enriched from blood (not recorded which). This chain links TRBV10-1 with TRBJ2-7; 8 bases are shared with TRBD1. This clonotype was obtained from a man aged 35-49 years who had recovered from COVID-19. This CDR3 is CASSVRTGIYSYEQYF. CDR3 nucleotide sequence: TGCGCCAGCAGTGTGCGGACAGGGATTTACTCCTACGAGCAGTACTTC.